This section outlines one T cell receptor (beta chain) sequence together with its context. From germline, CDR1 is MNHEY and CDR2 SVGAGI. The length of the CDR3 is 15 residues. Trimming at V came to 0 bases and at J to 6 bases, leaving 3 bases not matched to a gene. This specimen belongs to a study of long-term antiretroviral therapy in people with HIV. Investigators performed immunoSEQ version v3.0 at survey level. Only in-frame clones appear in the TCRdb table, and some are missing; sequencing was by immunoSEQ multiplex PCR. The sample has 20,000 to 25,000 clones, approximately 86% seen once. Sequenced material: unsorted PBMCs, taken at the start of antiretroviral therapy. This receptor was taken from a man aged 45-65 years with HIV. The V gene is TRBV6-5, the J gene TRBJ2-2; 8 positions match TRBD1. CDR3 nucleotides: TGTGCCAGCAGTTACTCGGGGACAGGCCCCGGGGAGCTGTTTTTT. Its translation is CASSYSGTGPGELFF.